This TCR beta chain is drawn from a study of regulatory T cells in long-lasting Graves disease. Study-level findings and limits: Shared public clonotypes totalled a few thousand in persistent patients, compared with roughly 970 in new patients. What was studied was peripheral blood only, and not thyroid tissue.

With iRepertoire HTBI primers and Arm-PCR of CDR3 regions, TCR beta libraries were built. TCRdb re-called the multiplex PCR reads through MiXCR, storing one row per CDR3 protein. The table shows hundreds of thousands of distinct CDR3 sequences, with about 16% occurring only once. CDR1 is SNHLY and CDR2 is FYNNEI in the germline V gene. V lost 6 bases, J lost 0 bases, and 12 bases lay in between. This CDR3 contains 15 residues. Time point indicated: newly diagnosed GD, antithyroid drugs for less than 3 months. RNA from PBMCs was the source of the TCR library. The table lists this clonotype with many counts. Its target is unknown. These data are also associated with another study on T cells in Graves' hyperthyroidism and ophthalmopathy.

This chain links TRBV2 with TRBJ1-5; no clear D gene. The receptor comes from a woman aged 35-60 years with Graves disease. This sample comprised peripheral blood mononuclear cells (PBMCs), obtained at new diagnosis, from a patient treated with antithyroid drugs. CDR3 residues: CASRGDGYSNQPQHF. For the CDR3, the DNA is TGTGCCAGCAGGGGAGACGGCTATAGCAATCAGCCCCAGCATTTT.